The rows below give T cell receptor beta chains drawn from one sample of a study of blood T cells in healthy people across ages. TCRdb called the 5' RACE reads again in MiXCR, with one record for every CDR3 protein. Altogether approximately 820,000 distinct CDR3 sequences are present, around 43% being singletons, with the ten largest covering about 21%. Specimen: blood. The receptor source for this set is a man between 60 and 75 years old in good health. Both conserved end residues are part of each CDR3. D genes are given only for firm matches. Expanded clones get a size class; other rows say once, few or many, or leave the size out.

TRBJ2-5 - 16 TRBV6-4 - TGTGCCAGCAGTGGGATAGCCCACAACAACCAAGAGACCCAGTACTTC CASSGIAHNNQETQYF
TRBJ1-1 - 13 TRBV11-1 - TGTGCCAGCAGCTGGGCTCAAAACACTGAAGCTTTCTTT CASSWAQNTEAFF
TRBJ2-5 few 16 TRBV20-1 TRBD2 TGCAGTGCTGGACCCGACCTAGCGGGGTCAGAAGAGACCCAGTACTTC CSAGPDLAGSEETQYF
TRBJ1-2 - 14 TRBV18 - TGTGCCAGCTCACCAAACAGGGACGGCTATGGCTACACCTTC CASSPNRDGYGYTF
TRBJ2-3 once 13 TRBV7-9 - TGTGCCAGCAGCTTAGAGCCCCGTCTGACGCAGTATTTT CASSLEPRLTQYF
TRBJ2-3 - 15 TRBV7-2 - TGTGCCAGCAGCTTAGGTGGCGGAGGCTCAGATACGCAGTATTTT CASSLGGGGSDTQYF
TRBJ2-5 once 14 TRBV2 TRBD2 TGTGCCAGCAGGTCGGCGGGAGGGCAAGAGACCCAGTACTTC CASRSAGGQETQYF
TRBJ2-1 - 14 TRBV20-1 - TGCAGTGCTAGATCCAGGGCCTCCTACAATGAGCAGTTCTTT CSARSRASYNEQFF
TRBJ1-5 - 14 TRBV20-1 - TGCAGTGCCCCTTGGGGAGGAGTCAATCAGCCCCAGCATTTT CSAPWGGVNQPQHF
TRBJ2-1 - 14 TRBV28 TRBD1 TGTGCCAGCAAACGGGACAGACTCTACAATGAGCAGTTCTTC CASKRDRLYNEQFF
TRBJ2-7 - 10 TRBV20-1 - TGCAGTGCCACTAGCTACGAGCAGTACTTC CSATSYEQYF
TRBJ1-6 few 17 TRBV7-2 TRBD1 TGTGCCAGCAGCTTAGGGCCTCCAGGGGGCGAGGAGTCACCCCTCCACTTT CASSLGPPGGEESPLHF
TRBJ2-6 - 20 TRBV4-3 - TGCGCCAGCAGCCAAGCCCCGTACAGGGACTCCTTCTCTGGGGCCAACGTCCTGACTTTC CASSQAPYRDSFSGANVLTF
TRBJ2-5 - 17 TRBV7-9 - TGTGCCAGCAGCGATAGGAGGCTTGCACCGGGCCAAGAGACCCAGTACTTC CASSDRRLAPGQETQYF
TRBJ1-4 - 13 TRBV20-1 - TGCAGTGCTGGGCCTGGAACTAATGAAAAACTGTTTTTT CSAGPGTNEKLFF
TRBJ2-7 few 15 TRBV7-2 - TGTGCCAGCACCCCTCAAATTGGACAGAAAGGGGAGCAGTACTTC CASTPQIGQKGEQYF
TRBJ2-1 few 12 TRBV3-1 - TGTGCCAGCAGGCAGGGGGGCGGTGAGCAGTTCTTC CASRQGGGEQFF
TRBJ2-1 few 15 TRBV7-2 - TGTGCCAGCAGCTTAATCGGGAGCTCCTACAATGAGCAGTTCTTC CASSLIGSSYNEQFF
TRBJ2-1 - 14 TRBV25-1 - TGTGCCAGCAGTGAGGCAGGGTCTATGGATGAGCAGTTCTTC CASSEAGSMDEQFF
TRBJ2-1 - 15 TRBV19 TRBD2 TGTGCCAGTAGTATCCAAGCGGGGGGTTACAATGAGCAGTTCTTC CASSIQAGGYNEQFF
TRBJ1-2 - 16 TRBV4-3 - TGCGCCAGCAGCCCCGGAGCGCGATACAGGTCCTATGGCTACACCTTC CASSPGARYRSYGYTF
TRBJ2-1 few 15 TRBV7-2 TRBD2 TGTGCCAGCAGCTGTCAAGGGACTAGCGGCAACGAGCAGTTCTTC CASSCQGTSGNEQFF
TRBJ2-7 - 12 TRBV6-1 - TGTGCCAGCAGTGAAATGGTCTACGAGCAGTACTTC CASSEMVYEQYF
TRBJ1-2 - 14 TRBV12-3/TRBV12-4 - TGTGTCAGCAGGAAAAAGGGAACTCCGGGGGGCTGCACCTTC CVSRKKGTPGGCTF
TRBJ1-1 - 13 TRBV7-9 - TGTGCCAGCATCTCGACGGGGGACACTGAAGCTTTCTTT CASISTGDTEAFF
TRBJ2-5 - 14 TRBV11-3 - TGTGCCAGCACCCGGTGGGGGAAGGAGGAGACCCAGTACTTC CASTRWGKEETQYF
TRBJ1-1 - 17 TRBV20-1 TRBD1 TGCAGTGCTAGAGACAGGGGGCGAGCCCTAATAACTACTGAAGCTTTCTTT CSARDRGRALITTEAFF
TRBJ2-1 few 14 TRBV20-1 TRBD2 TGCAGTGCTCTTCGCGGGGGGCCGATCAATGAGCAGTTCTTC CSALRGGPINEQFF
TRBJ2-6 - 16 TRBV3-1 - TGTGCCAGCAGCCAAGTGGTTCGGCTCGGGGCCAACGTCCTGACTTTC CASSQVVRLGANVLTF
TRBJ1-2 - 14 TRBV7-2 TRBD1 TGTGCCAGCAGCTTAAGCTACGACAGGGGAGGCTACACCTTC CASSLSYDRGGYTF
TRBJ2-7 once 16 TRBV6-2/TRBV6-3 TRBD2 TGTGCCAGCAGTGACTTAATAGCGGGGGGCTCCTACGAGCAGTACTTC CASSDLIAGGSYEQYF
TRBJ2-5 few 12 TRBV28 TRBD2 TGTGCCAGCGAGCGGGGCAAGGAGACCCAGTACTTC CASERGKETQYF
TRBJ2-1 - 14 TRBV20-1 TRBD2 TGCAGTGCCAACCTAGCGGTACCCTACAATGAGCAGTTCTTC CSANLAVPYNEQFF
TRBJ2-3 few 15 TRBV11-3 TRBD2 TGTGCCAGCAGCCCGGGGGGGGCGCCCCCGGATACGCAGTATTTT CASSPGGAPPDTQYF
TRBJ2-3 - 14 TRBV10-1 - TGCGCCAGCAGTGAGGGGGCCTACACAGATACGCAGTATTTT CASSEGAYTDTQYF
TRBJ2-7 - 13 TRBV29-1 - TGCAGCGTTGTTCCCCGCAGCTCCTACGAGCAGTACTTC CSVVPRSSYEQYF
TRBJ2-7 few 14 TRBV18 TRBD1 TGTGCCAGCTCTGCGACAGGGGGCTTGTTCGAGCAGTACTTC CASSATGGLFEQYF
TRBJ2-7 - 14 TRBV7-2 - TGTGCCAGCAGCTTACTGGGTAGCTCCTACGAGCAGTACTTC CASSLLGSSYEQYF
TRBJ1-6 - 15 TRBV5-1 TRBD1 TGCGCCAGCAAGGGAGGGACAGGGTCTAATTCACCCCTCCACTTT CASKGGTGSNSPLHF
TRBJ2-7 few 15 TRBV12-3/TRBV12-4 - TGTGCCAGCAGTTCTTCCCGTGGGCAGGCCCACGAGCAGTACTTC CASSSSRGQAHEQYF
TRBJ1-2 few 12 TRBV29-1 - TGCAGCGTTGAGGGTATCGGGGGTGGCTACACCTTC CSVEGIGGGYTF
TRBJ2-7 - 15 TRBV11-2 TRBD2 TGTGCCAGCAGCTTACCAGCGGGGGGGCTGTACGAGCAGTACTTC CASSLPAGGLYEQYF
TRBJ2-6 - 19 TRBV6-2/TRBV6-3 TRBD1 TGTGCCAGCAGTATATATCGGGACAGGGGAGGCACTGGGGCCAACGTCCTGACTTTC CASSIYRDRGGTGANVLTF
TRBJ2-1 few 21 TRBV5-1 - TGCGCCAGCAGCTTGGCCGGCGCAAGACCTGGGAGACGCAGCTCCTACAATGAGCAGTTCTTC CASSLAGARPGRRSSYNEQFF
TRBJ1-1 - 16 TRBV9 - TGTGCCAGCAGCGTAGTGGCAGGAGGGATGGTTACTGAAGCTTTCTTT CASSVVAGGMVTEAFF
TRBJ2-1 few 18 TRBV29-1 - TGCAGCGTTGACCCCCTTATTCCTAAGGGTGAGTTTTCGGATGAGCAGTTCTTC CSVDPLIPKGEFSDEQFF
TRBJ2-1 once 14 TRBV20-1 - TGCAGTGCAAGAACAGGAAATCTAGGGAATGAGCAGTTCTTC CSARTGNLGNEQFF
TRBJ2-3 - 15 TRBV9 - TGTGCCAGCAGCCGTAGGGGACGGGCCACAGATACGCAGTATTTT CASSRRGRATDTQYF
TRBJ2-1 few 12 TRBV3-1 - TGTGCCAGCAGCCAAGCAGGGATTGAGCAGTTCTTC CASSQAGIEQFF
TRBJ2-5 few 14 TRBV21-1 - TGTGCCAGCGAGGTCAGACAGGATCAAGAGACCCAGTACTTC CASEVRQDQETQYF
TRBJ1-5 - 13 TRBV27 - TGTGCCAGCAGTGTCCATCCGAATCAGCCCCAGCATTTT CASSVHPNQPQHF
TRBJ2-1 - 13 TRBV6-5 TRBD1 TGTGCCAGCAGTAAAGGGGGCCGCAATGAGCAGTTCTTC CASSKGGRNEQFF
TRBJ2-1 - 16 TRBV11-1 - TGTGCCAGCAGCCCGACACTAGTCCCCTCCTACAATGAGCAGTTCTTC CASSPTLVPSYNEQFF
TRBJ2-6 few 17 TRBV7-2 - TGTGCCAGCAGCTTATATACACGGTCCACTGGGGCCAACGTCCTGACTTTC CASSLYTRSTGANVLTF
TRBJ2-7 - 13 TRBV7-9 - TGTGCCAGCAGCCGGGACGCCAACTACGAGCAGTACTTC CASSRDANYEQYF